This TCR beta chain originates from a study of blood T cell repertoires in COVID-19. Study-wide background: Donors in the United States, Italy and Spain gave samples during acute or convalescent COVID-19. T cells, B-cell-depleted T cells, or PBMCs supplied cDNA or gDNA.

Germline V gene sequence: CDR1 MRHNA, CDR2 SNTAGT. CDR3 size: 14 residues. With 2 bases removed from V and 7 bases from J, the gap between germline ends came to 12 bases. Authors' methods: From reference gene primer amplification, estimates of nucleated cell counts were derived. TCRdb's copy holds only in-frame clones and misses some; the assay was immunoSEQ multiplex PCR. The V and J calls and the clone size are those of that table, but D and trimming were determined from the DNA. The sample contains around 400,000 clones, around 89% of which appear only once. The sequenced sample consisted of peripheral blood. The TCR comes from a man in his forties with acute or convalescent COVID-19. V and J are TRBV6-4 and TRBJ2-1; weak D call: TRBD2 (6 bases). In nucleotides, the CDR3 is TGTGCCAGCAGTGACCCGGGGCGGGGAAATGAGCAGTTCTTC. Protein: CASSDPGRGNEQFF.